This entry lists 13 T cell receptor beta chains sequenced from one sample in a study of T-cell reconstitution after alpha-beta-depleted transplantation in children. A library of TCRbeta sequences, prepared with unique molecular identifiers, was generated. Each CDR3 protein gets one entry after TCRdb re-called the PCR reads with MiXCR. Of hundreds of thousands of distinct CDR3 sequences listed, 10% to 13% were seen once; the top ten hold 3.5% to 5%. The input for sequencing was PBMCs from the stem cell graft donor, taken from the stem cell graft. The receptors shown here come from a human donor who donated a stem cell graft to a child with acute myeloid leukemia.

The V gene is TRBV2, the J gene TRBJ2-7; 9 positions agree with TRBD2. The CDR3 spans 12 residues. With 9 bases clipped from V and 9 bases from J, the junction kept 9 bases outside the gene matches. CDR1 and CDR2 from the germline V gene are SNHLY and FYNNEI. CDR3 region: CASSTSGLRQYF. The CDR3 DNA sequence: TGTGCCAGTTCGACTAGCGGCCTGCGGCAGTACTTC.

This clonotype was counted at least ten times. The J gene is TRBJ2-4, the V gene TRBV6-5; D not resolved. Trimming cost V 6 bases and J 0 bases, with 12 bases left between them. CDR1 MNHEY and CDR2 SVGAGI come from the germline V gene. The CDR3 sequence is 15 residues long. The CDR3 is CASRTDLLAKNIQYF. CDR3 coding DNA: TGTGCCAGCAGGACGGACCTACTAGCCAAAAACATTCAGTACTTC.

In this sample, this clonotype turned up many times. CDR3 DNA sequence: TGCAGTGCTAGAACGGACAGGGTGTATGGCTACACCTTC. Its protein is CSARTDRVYGYTF. This sequence joins TRBV20-1 and TRBJ1-2; TRBD1 matches 8 bases. Germline CDR1 reads DFQATT; CDR2 reads SNEGSKA (reference sequence). The trim removed 2 bases at V and 5 bases at J, leaving 4 bases unmatched. The CDR3 covers 13 residues.

This clonotype appeared a few times. This chain uses TRBV7-3 with TRBJ2-1; 11 bases line up with TRBD2. The germline V gene has CDR1 SGHTA and CDR2 FQGTGA. CDR3 length: 16 residues. V gave up 5 bases and J gave up 2 bases; unmatched junction bases: 5. The CDR3 protein is CASSPGGLAAYNEQFF. The CDR3 coding sequence is TGTGCCAGCAGCCCAGGGGGACTAGCGGCCTACAATGAGCAGTTCTTC.

V usage is TRBV28 and J usage is TRBJ1-2; D remains unclear. CDR3 length equals 13 residues. CDR1 and CDR2 (germline): MDHEN, SYDVKM. The V and J ends lost 10 bases and 9 bases respectively, with 21 bases between them. The CDR3 DNA follows: TGTGCCATGGGCCCCGGGCTCCTCTGCTGCTACACCTTC. Its protein product is CAMGPGLLCCYTF.

This chain joins TRBV7-2 and TRBJ2-7; the D gene is possibly TRBD2 (7 bases). Per the germline V gene, CDR1 is SGHTA and CDR2 is FQGNSA. The V end was cut by 2 bases, the J end by 5 bases, with 19 bases between. The CDR3 is made up of 16 amino acids. This CDR3 is CASSLRGGGLRNEQYF. As DNA, the CDR3 is TGTGCCAGCAGCTTAAGGGGGGGAGGGCTTCGGAACGAGCAGTACTTC.

The J gene is TRBJ2-1, the V gene TRBV11-1, with 14 bases lining up with TRBD2. V was clipped by 5 bases and J by 5 bases; unmatched bases: 11. CDR1 is SGHAT and CDR2 is FQDESV in the germline V gene (reference sequence). The CDR3 is 18 amino acids. The CDR3 loop is CASSVYPGLAGVNNEQFF. DNA of the CDR3: TGTGCCAGCAGCGTTTACCCGGGACTAGCGGGAGTTAACAATGAGCAGTTCTTC. The full variable domain, completed using reference TRBV11-1 and TRBJ2-1, is EAEVAQSPRYKITEKSQAVAFWCDPISGHATLYWYRQILGQGPELLVQFQDESVVDDSQLPKDRFSAERLKGVDSTLKIQPAELGDSAMYLCASSVYPGLAGVNNEQFFGPGTRLTVL.

There are a few counts of this clonotype. The J gene is TRBJ1-4, the V gene TRBV6-1; 12 bases map to TRBD1. V shed 5 bases, J shed 4 bases, and the junction held 11 bases outside the gene matches. The CDR3 is made up of 18 amino acids. Germline V lookup: CDR1 MNHNS, CDR2 SASEGT. This CDR3 reads CASSTGDRGRTVNEKLFF. The CDR3 DNA reads TGTGCCAGCAGTACCGGGGACAGGGGGCGTACGGTTAATGAAAAACTGTTTTTT.

This clonotype was counted ten times or more. The chain recombines TRBV29-1 with TRBJ2-7; 7 positions match TRBD1. V lost 0 bases and J lost 0; bases outside the gene matches: 8. The germline V gene has CDR1 SQVTM and CDR2 ANQGSEA. The CDR3 runs to 16 residues. This CDR3 is CSVEEAGQGVSYEQYF. CDR3 bases: TGCAGCGTTGAAGAGGCTGGGCAGGGGGTCTCCTACGAGCAGTACTTC.

This clonotype was observed many times. The chain combines TRBV6-2 or TRBV6-3 with TRBJ2-7, with unresolved D. Between the trimmed V and J ends, which lost 5 bases and 6 bases, there was a span of 20 bases. The CDR3 is made up of 15 amino acids. The germline V gene encodes CDR1 MNHEY and CDR2 SVGEGT. CDR3 region: CASSPLFLLQSEQYF. CDR3 nucleotide sequence: TGTGCCAGCAGTCCTCTCTTCCTTCTACAGAGCGAGCAGTACTTC.

This clonotype was counted between two and nine times. J is TRBJ1-5 and V is TRBV30; 7 bases match TRBD1. Looked up from germline, CDR1 is GTSNPN and CDR2 is SVGIG (reference sequence). CDR3 length: 18 amino acids. V lost 2 bases, J lost 0 bases, and 13 bases stayed unmatched. CDR3 residues: CAWSTGTAKHYSNQPQHF. CDR3 sequence (DNA): TGTGCCTGGAGTACCGGGACAGCCAAGCACTATAGCAATCAGCCCCAGCATTTT.

This clonotype has ten or more counts. The V and J genes are TRBV4-2 and TRBJ2-7, with TRBD2 identical over 13 bases. This CDR3 is built from 15 residues. CDR1 is LGHNA and CDR2 is YNFKEQ in the germline V gene. Trimming took 4 bases from V and 4 from J; bases not matched to a gene: 4. The CDR3 region has the DNA TGTGCCAGCAGCCCCGAACTAGCGGGAGGGTACGAGCAGTACTTC. Translation gives CASSPELAGGYEQYF.

This clonotype was picked up a small number of times. V gene TRBV29-1 combines with J gene TRBJ2-3, with 7 bases that match TRBD1. CDR3 length equals 15 residues. Germline V gene lookup returns CDR1 SQVTM and CDR2 ANQGSEA. The V segment lost 6 bases and the J segment 0 bases; nucleotides outside the gene matches: 9. The CDR3 DNA is TGCAGCGTCCCCAAGGGGACAGCTAGCACAGATACGCAGTATTTT. It is translated as CSVPKGTASTDTQYF.